The 13 T cell receptor beta chains presented below share a single source sample, sequenced in a study of cytomegalovirus exposure and HLA in healthy donors. The PCR used 60 Vbeta and 13 Jbeta primers. Generated by immunoSEQ multiplex PCR, the TCRdb table keeps only in-frame clones and is missing some. The repertoire table contains about 72,000 clones. The sequenced sample was PBMCs. The origin of the receptors is a middle-aged man in good health and CMV-seropositive.

The V gene is TRBV30, the J gene TRBJ2-3; TRBD2 agrees at 13 bases. Per the germline V gene, CDR1 is GTSNPN and CDR2 is SVGIG (reference sequence). Germline trimming cut 3 bases from V and 4 bases from J; bases unmatched to any gene: 1. The CDR3 loop spans 14 amino acids. CDR3 sequence (DNA): TGTGCCTGGAGACTAGCGGGGGGGCCAGATACGCAGTATTTT. It yields the protein CAWRLAGGPDTQYF.

This rearrangement joins TRBV9 to TRBJ2-2; 7 bases are a match to TRBD1. The germline CDR1 and CDR2 sequences are SGDLS and YYNGEE. Trimming removed 3 bases from V and 0 bases from J; junction bases left unmatched: 5. The CDR3 covers 16 residues. This CDR3 reads CASSASDRANTGELFF. The DNA for the CDR3 is TGTGCCAGCAGCGCAAGTGACAGGGCGAACACCGGGGAGCTGTTTTTT.

This chain joins TRBV15 and TRBJ1-3, with D maybe TRBD1 (5 bases). CDR3 length: 15 residues. Germline V gives CDR1 LNHNV, CDR2 YYDKDF (reference sequence). V was clipped by 3 bases and J by 4 bases, with 13 bases between them. The DNA of the CDR3 is TGTGCCACCAGCAGCCTGGAGGGGATCGGAAACACCATATATTTT. Encoded protein: CATSSLEGIGNTIYF.

The rearrangement joins TRBV7-6 to TRBJ2-5; D might be TRBD1 (6 bases). CDR3 length: 13 residues. The germline V gene has CDR1 SGHVS and CDR2 FNYEAQ. V was trimmed by 5 bases and J by 9 bases, leaving 16 bases between them. The CDR3 region is CASSATRQDSQYF. Here the CDR3 DNA reads TGTGCCAGCAGCGCTACACGACAGGACTCCCAGTACTTC.

The chain uses TRBV30 and TRBJ1-2, with no clear D. CDR3 length: 14 residues. Trimming shortened V by 2 bases and J by 8 bases, and 18 bases separated the two germline ends. Germline V gives CDR1 GTSNPN, CDR2 SVGIG (reference sequence). The CDR3 DNA sequence: TGTGCCTGGAGTCCCGGCGGGTCCGTCCCAGGCTACACCTTC. Its translation: CAWSPGGSVPGYTF.

The chain combines TRBV25-1 with TRBJ1-2, with TRBD1 matching 8 bases. The CDR3 totals 12 residues. Germline V gene sequence: CDR1 MGHDK, CDR2 SYGVNS. Losses at the gene ends were 2 bases for V and 7 bases for J; bases not matched to a gene: 0. CDR3 nucleotide sequence: TGTGCCAGCAGTGAAGACAGGGGTGGCTACACCTTC. It codes for CASSEDRGGYTF.

This chain uses TRBV10-1 with TRBJ1-3; weak D call: TRBD1 (5 bases). Trimming took off 5 bases at V and 4 bases at J, with 9 bases between the two ends. The CDR3 covers 13 residues. Germline CDR1 and CDR2: WNHNN and SYGVQD (reference sequence). CDR3 sequence: CASSMTAGNTIYF. The CDR3 region has the DNA TGCGCCAGCAGTATGACAGCGGGAAACACCATATATTTT.

V is TRBV5-6 and J is TRBJ2-5; the match to TRBD2 covers 8 bases. Trimming cost V 1 base and J 5 bases; bases outside gene matches: 4. The CDR3 extends over 14 amino acids. Germline V gives CDR1 SGHDT, CDR2 YYEEEE. CDR3 nucleotide sequence: TGTGCCAGCAGCTTGATGGCTAGCGGGGAGACCCAGTACTTC. It specifies CASSLMASGETQYF.

The rearrangement links TRBV6-5 to TRBJ1-1; D call uncertain. CDR1 is MNHEY and CDR2 is SVGAGI in the germline V gene. Trimming stripped 2 bases from V and 4 bases from J, with 11 bases between. The CDR3 covers 14 residues. For the CDR3, the DNA is TGTGCCAGCAGTTACCTTCACAGCCGCACTGAAGCTTTCTTT. Residues: CASSYLHSRTEAFF.

The V call is TRBV9, the J call TRBJ2-5; 7 positions agree with TRBD2. With 4 bases clipped from V and 3 bases from J, the junction kept 6 bases outside the gene matches. CDR3 length equals 14 residues. The germline CDR1 and CDR2 sequences are SGDLS and YYNGEE. CDR3 nucleotides: TGTGCCAGCAGCTTTCCTGGACTAGAAGAGACCCAGTACTTC. Translation gives CASSFPGLEETQYF. Filled out from reference TRBV9 and TRBJ2-5, the complete variable domain reads DSGVTQTPKHLITATGQRVTLRCSPRSGDLSVYWYQQSLDQGLQFLIQYYNGEERAKGNILERFSAQQFPDLHSELNLSSLELGDSALYFCASSFPGLEETQYFGPGTRLLVL.

The gene calls are TRBV25-1 and TRBJ2-5; maybe TRBD1 (5 bases). The germline gives CDR1 MGHDK, CDR2 SYGVNS. V lost 6 bases and J 1 base, leaving 9 bases between the germline ends. The CDR3 has 13 amino acids. The CDR3 loop reads CASRQGIQETQYF. The CDR3 nucleotides are TGTGCCAGCAGGCAGGGCATCCAAGAGACCCAGTACTTC.

V and J are TRBV5-1 and TRBJ1-2; D remains ambiguous. The CDR3 sequence is 13 residues long. In germline, CDR1 is SGHRS, CDR2 YFSETQ. Deletions cut 1 base from V and 2 bases from J, with 6 bases between. The CDR3 sequence is CASSLTENYGYTF. CDR3 DNA: TGCGCCAGCAGCTTGACAGAGAACTATGGCTACACCTTC.

J is TRBJ1-2 and V is TRBV4-1, with 7 bases lining up with TRBD1. The CDR3 totals 11 residues. Trimming removed 5 bases from V and 6 bases from J; junction bases left unmatched: 0. Per germline, CDR1 MGHRA and CDR2 YSYEKL. The CDR3 sequence is CASSTGDGYTF. CDR3 nucleotide sequence: TGCGCCAGCAGCACAGGGGATGGCTACACCTTC.